The T cell receptor (beta chain) described here comes from a study of T cell responses to AZD1222 COVID-19 vaccine. Across the study: Analyses pooled second doses at about 4 or about 12 weeks.

This table comes from immunoSEQ multiplex PCR, and its TCRdb copy is limited to in-frame clones, with some not included. Of roughly 140,000 clones listed, around 90% are singletons. A note on this clone: Its target is unknown.

General observations from the study: Every sample of the repertoires postdated the peak T cell response. In a largely white British group with more females than males, clonal diversity was possibly underestimated.

The sequencing here drew on peripheral blood, taken on day 0 of AZD1222 vaccination. This TCR derives from an adult in good health.

DNA of the CDR3: TGTGCCTGGGGCATGATCTCCGAGCAGTACTTC. Amino acid sequence: CAWGMISEQYF. The J gene is TRBJ2-7, the V gene TRBV30; D remains unclear. The CDR3 contains 11 residues. In germline, CDR1 is GTSNPN, CDR2 SVGIG (reference sequence). The V end lost 5 bases, the J end lost 6 bases, and 11 bases lay between the germline ends.